This TCR beta chain emerged from a study of early T cells in non-severe SARS-CoV-2 infection. The V and J ends lost 0 bases and 2 bases respectively, with 14 bases between them. This CDR3 is 17 amino acids long. Germline V lookup: CDR1 LGHNA, CDR2 YSLEER. Regarding this clonotype: The antigen remains unidentified.

One entry per CDR3 protein results from TCRdb running MiXCR on the 5' RACE reads. There are about 26,000 distinct CDR3 sequences in the sample; 5.1% occur only once, and approximately 3.9% lies in the top ten. Overall study findings and caveats: VDJdb matching favored anti-spike CD8 responses, missing private and CD4 specificities.

The sequenced material came from whole blood. The chain recombines TRBV4-3 with TRBJ1-3; D may be TRBD1 (6 bases). The source is an adult who was a healthcare worker with PCR-confirmed SARS-CoV-2 infection or an uninfected control (not recorded which). CDR3 loop: CASSQDVGGPTGNTIYF. The CDR3 nucleotides are TGCGCCAGCAGCCAAGATGTCGGGGGGCCGACTGGAAACACCATATATTTT.